The present entry profiles one TCR beta chain with its context. Its specificity is not known. This sample stems from a study of cytomegalovirus exposure and HLA in healthy donors. Whole-study findings and limits: The study found most TCR sequences rare, yet found some public TCRs in many donors.

CDR1 is SGHVS and CDR2 is FQNEAQ in the germline V gene. The CDR3 has 14 residues. V shed 5 bases, J shed 3 bases, and the junction held 3 bases outside the gene matches. The repertoire was sequenced with immunoSEQ multiplex PCR; TCRdb's copy has only in-frame clones and lacks some. The profile shows about 220,000 clones, around 90% of them singletons. This sequence originates from a woman between 18 and 29 years old in good health and CMV-seronegative. The sample comprised PBMCs. The chain uses TRBV7-8 and TRBJ2-7; TRBD2 matches at 11 bases. DNA for the CDR3: TGTGCCAGCAGCCCCCTAGCGGGAGGCTACGAGCAGTACTTC. As protein: CASSPLAGGYEQYF.